This TCR beta chain was recorded in a study of T cell responses to AZD1222 COVID-19 vaccine. Study background: Second-dose schedules of about 4 or about 12 weeks were combined.

Repertoires were generated with immunoSEQ multiplex PCR, while TCRdb's copy carries only in-frame clones and drops some. The sample includes 63,000 or so clones, approximately 85% seen only once; the top ten take approximately 18%. Of note for this clone: What it binds is not known.

With V trimmed by 10 bases and J by 2 bases, 4 bases remained unmatched. This CDR3 is 13 amino acids long. Germline CDR1 LNHDA, CDR2 SQIVND (reference sequence). Study findings and constraints: Close to half of all spike-specific TCRs reportedly target regions of the variants that are unmutated. Clonal diversity was possibly underestimated, and the donors were mostly white British, with more females. Sampling captured repertoires only after the peak T cell response.

The genes are TRBV19 and TRBJ2-7; TRBD2 agrees at 11 bases. The source was peripheral blood, collected on day 0 of AZD1222 vaccination. This receptor was identified in an adult in good health. This CDR3 reads CATRLAGTYEQYF. Here the CDR3 DNA reads TGTGCCACAAGACTAGCGGGAACCTACGAGCAGTACTTC.